This T cell receptor beta chain was retrieved from a study of PD-1 blockade in classical Hodgkin lymphoma (dated by TCRdb to about 2020). For context, the study as a whole: Nivolumab dosing was 3 mg/kg intravenously every 2 weeks, continuing until either disease progression or unacceptable toxicity. To define a peripheral blood immune signature of response to PD-1 blockade in classical Hodgkin lymphoma, the study combined TCR beta sequencing with CyTOF.

The Qiagen DNeasy kit was used to extract genomic DNA both from unsorted PBMCs and from the negatively selected CD4+ and CD8+ fractions. TCR beta CDR3 regions were subjected to amplification by immunoSEQ multiplex PCR with primers that anneal to V and J segments. A synthetic immune receptor repertoire was used to minimize amplification bias, and any remaining bias was removed computationally after sequencing. In the paper's pipeline: Custom Python scripts were used to quantify repertoire diversity as the Shannon entropy index. Unsorted, CD4+ and CD8+ repertoires were analyzed separately, except in combined analyses where CD4+ and CD8+ sequences were merged in silico. Clonal expansion was defined as at least a 2-fold frequency increase after treatment relative to C1D1, with a pseudocount of 0.5 for undetected baseline clones. Singleton clones were defined as clones with 0 or 1 copy at C1D1, and non-singleton clones were defined as clones with 2 or more copies. Clones expanded in unsorted samples were labelled as CD4+, CD8+ or unknown by matching protein sequences in sorted samples from the same patient. Wilcoxon tests on paired samples were used to test changes in diversity from C1D1 to C4D1. TCRdb took this table from immuneACCESS and kept in-frame rearrangements with V and J called. Such tables lack part of the clones; where checked against another copy, unresolved V genes explain under half of the gap, and the rest is unexplained. V, J and clone size were drawn from that table, and D and trimming were deduced from the DNA. Recorded for this sample are under 30,000 clones; about 65% of them occurred a single time. The ten biggest clones cover approximately 15% of the sample.

Comments on this clone: Its antigen remains undetermined. Base qualities were left out, and no much larger clone turns up one base away.

The time point label on this specimen signifies: cycle 1 day 1 (C1D1), immediately before nivolumab initiation. All trial patients had relapsed after autologous stem cell transplantation, with cohorts A, B and C differing in prior brentuximab vedotin exposure. The trial cohort was composed of approximately 56 patients with relapsed/refractory classical Hodgkin lymphoma, for whom complete response, partial response or progressive disease was recorded as best overall response. Single-agent nivolumab was administered to trial patients in the multi-cohort phase II CheckMate 205 trial. Best overall response was determined by an independent review committee according to the 2007 International Working Group response criteria. Trial PBMCs were collected just before the start of nivolumab (C1D1) and during therapy at cycle 2 day 1 and cycle 4 day 1. Peripheral blood was collected in 8 mL Vacutainer Cell Preparation Tubes, from which PBMCs were isolated by centrifugation and then cryopreserved.

Overall study outcomes, separate from this receptor: The study was restricted to a single clinical trial cohort, and the causes of repertoire differences, possibly disease activity or prior therapy, were left undefined. Patients starting nivolumab less than 1 year after ASCT had lower diversity and were excluded from later analyses to avoid confounding by immune reconstitution. Baseline diversity similar to that of newly diagnosed patients was observed in trial patients achieving complete response, whereas significantly lower diversity was observed in partial responders and progressors. Newly diagnosed patients were reported to have lower baseline TCR diversity than healthy donors, and relapsed/refractory patients were reported to have lower baseline TCR diversity still. CD4+ but not CD8+ TCR diversity rose significantly by C4D1 (p=0.0027 vs p=0.16), most apparent in complete responders (p=0.02).

V lost 7 bases and J lost 12 bases; the stretch between them is 16 bases long. From its cysteine to its phenylalanine, the CDR3 spans 11 amino acids. Only CDR3 DNA remains: 33 bases, in frame from the first base. The germline V gene encodes CDR1 SQVTM and CDR2 ANQGSEA. Sequences were derived from peripheral blood mononuclear cells (PBMCs), sampled at baseline. The receptor's source is a human donor with classical Hodgkin lymphoma. The V and J genes are TRBV29-1 and TRBJ2-1, with TRBD2 perhaps the D gene, on 6 matching bases. The encoded CDR3 is CSAIAGLGQFF. The nucleotides are TGCAGCGCCATTGCGGGACTTGGGCAGTTCTTC.